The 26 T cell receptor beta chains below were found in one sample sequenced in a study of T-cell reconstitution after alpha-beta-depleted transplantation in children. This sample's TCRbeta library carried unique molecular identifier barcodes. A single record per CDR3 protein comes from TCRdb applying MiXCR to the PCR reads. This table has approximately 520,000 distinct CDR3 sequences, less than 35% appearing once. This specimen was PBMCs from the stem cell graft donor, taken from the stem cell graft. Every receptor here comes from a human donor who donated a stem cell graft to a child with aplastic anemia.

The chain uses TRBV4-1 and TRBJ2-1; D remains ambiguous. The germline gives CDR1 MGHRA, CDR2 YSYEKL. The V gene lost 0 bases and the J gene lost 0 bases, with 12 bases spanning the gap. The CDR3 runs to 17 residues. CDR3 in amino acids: CASSQDKLSSSYNEQFF. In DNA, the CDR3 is TGCGCCAGCAGCCAAGATAAACTGTCGAGCTCCTACAATGAGCAGTTCTTC.

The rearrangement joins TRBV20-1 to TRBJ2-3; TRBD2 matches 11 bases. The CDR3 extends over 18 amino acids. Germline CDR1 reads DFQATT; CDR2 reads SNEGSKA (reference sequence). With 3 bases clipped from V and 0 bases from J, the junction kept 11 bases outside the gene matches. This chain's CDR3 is CSARDGGLAEGSTDTQYF. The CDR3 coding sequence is TGCAGTGCTAGGGACGGGGGACTAGCGGAAGGAAGCACAGATACGCAGTATTTT.

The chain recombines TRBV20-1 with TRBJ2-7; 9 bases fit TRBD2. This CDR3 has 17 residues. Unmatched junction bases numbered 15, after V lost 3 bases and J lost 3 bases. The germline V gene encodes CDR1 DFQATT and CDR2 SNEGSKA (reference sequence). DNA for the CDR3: TGCAGTGCTAGGCCCTACACGTTAGCGGGAGCCCACTACGAGCAGTACTTC. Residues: CSARPYTLAGAHYEQYF.

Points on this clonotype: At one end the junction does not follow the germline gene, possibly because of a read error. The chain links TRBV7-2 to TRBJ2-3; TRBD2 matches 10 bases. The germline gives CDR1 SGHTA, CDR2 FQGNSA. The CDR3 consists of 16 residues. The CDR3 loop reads CASSVASGSNHGGQYF. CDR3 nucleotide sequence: TGTGCCAGCAGCGTAGCTAGCGGGAGCAACCATGGGGGGCAGTATTTT.

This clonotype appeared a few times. The CDR3 DNA reads TGCAGTCCTGATGGGGCGGGCAATCAGCCCCAGCATTTT. This gives the protein CSPDGAGNQPQHF. This chain connects TRBV20-1 to TRBJ1-5; tentatively, D is TRBD1 (5 bases). The V gene's germline CDR1 is DFQATT and CDR2 SNEGSKA (reference sequence). The CDR3 contains 13 residues. V lost 8 bases, J lost 2 bases, and 13 bases lay in between.

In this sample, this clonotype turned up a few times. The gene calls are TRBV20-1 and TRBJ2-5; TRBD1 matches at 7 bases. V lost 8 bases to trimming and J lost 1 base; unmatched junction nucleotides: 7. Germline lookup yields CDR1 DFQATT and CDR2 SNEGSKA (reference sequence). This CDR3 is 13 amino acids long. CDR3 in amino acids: CSFSTGAQETQYF. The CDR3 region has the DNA TGCAGTTTCTCTACAGGGGCCCAAGAGACCCAGTACTTC.

CDR3 residues: CASSLGQGPYLSGANVLTF. CDR3 nucleotides: TGTGCCAGCAGCTTAGGGCAGGGGCCTTACCTCTCTGGGGCCAACGTCCTGACTTTC. The gene calls are TRBV11-1 and TRBJ2-6, with D perhaps TRBD1 (6 bases). Germline CDR1 reads SGHAT; CDR2 reads FQDESV (reference sequence). This CDR3 has 19 residues. The germline V and J ends were trimmed by 1 base and 0 bases, with 16 bases remaining between them.

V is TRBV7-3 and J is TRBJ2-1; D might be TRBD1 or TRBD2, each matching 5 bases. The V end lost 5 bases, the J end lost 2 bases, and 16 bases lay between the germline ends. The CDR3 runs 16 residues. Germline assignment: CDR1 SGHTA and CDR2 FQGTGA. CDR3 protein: CASSPGAGSTYNEQFF. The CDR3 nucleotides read TGTGCCAGCAGCCCTGGGGCGGGTAGCACCTACAATGAGCAGTTCTTC.

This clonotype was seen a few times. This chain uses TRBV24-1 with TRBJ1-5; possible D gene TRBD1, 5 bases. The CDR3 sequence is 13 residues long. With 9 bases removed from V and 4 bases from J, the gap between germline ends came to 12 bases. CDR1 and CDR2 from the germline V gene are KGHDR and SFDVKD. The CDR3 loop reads CATSGRRNQPQHF. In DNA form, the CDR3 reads TGTGCCACCTCGGGACGGCGAAATCAGCCCCAGCATTTT.

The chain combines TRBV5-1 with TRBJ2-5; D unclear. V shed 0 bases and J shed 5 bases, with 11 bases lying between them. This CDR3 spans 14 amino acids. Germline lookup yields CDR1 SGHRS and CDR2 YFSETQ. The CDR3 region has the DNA TGCGCCAGCAGCTTGGAAGGTCGGAAGGAGACCCAGTACTTC. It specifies CASSLEGRKETQYF.

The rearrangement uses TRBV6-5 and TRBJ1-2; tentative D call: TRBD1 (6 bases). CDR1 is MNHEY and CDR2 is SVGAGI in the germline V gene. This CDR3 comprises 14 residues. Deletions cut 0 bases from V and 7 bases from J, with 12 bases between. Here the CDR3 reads CASSYSGGPGGYTF. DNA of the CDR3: TGTGCCAGCAGTTACTCGGGGGGGCCAGGTGGCTACACCTTC.

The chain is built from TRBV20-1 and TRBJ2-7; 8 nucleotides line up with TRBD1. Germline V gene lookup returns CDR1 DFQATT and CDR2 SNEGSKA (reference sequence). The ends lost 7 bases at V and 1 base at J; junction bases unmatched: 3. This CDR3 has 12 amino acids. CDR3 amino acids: CSVDRVSYEQYF. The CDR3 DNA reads TGCAGTGTGGACAGGGTATCCTACGAGCAGTACTTC.

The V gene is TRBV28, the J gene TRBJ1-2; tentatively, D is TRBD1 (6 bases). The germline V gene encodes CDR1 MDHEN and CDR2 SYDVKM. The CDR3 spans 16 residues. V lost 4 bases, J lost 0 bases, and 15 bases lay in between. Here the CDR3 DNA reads TGTGCCAGCAGTTCCATAGGCGAGGGGGCTAACTATGGCTACACCTTC. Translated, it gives CASSSIGEGANYGYTF.

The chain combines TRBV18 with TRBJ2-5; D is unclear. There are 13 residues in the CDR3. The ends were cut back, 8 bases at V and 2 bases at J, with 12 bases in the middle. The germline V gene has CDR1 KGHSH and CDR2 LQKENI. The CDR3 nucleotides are TGTGCCAGCCGAGAACTCTTACAAGAGACCCAGTACTTC. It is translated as CASRELLQETQYF.

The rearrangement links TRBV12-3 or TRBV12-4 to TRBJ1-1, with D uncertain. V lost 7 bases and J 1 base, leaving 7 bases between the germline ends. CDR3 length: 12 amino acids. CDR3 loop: CASKAGNTEAFF. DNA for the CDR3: TGTGCCAGCAAAGCAGGGAACACTGAAGCTTTCTTT.

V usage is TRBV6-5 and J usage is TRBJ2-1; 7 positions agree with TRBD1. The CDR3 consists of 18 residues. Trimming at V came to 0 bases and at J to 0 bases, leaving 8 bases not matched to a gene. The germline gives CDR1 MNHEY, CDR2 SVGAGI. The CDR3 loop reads CASSYSPDRLSSYNEQFF. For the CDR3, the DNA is TGTGCCAGCAGTTACTCGCCGGACAGGCTAAGCTCCTACAATGAGCAGTTCTTC.

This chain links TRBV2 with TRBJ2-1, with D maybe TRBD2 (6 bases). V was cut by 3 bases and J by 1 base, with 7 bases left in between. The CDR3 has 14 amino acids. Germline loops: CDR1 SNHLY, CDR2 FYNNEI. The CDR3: CASSEEGSYNEQFF. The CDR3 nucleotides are TGTGCCAGCAGTGAGGAGGGGTCCTACAATGAGCAGTTCTTC.

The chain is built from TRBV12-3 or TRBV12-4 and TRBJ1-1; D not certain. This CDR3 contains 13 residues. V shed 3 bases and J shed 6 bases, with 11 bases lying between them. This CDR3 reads CASSFRPGAEAFF. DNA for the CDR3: TGTGCCAGCAGTTTTCGCCCTGGCGCTGAAGCTTTCTTT.

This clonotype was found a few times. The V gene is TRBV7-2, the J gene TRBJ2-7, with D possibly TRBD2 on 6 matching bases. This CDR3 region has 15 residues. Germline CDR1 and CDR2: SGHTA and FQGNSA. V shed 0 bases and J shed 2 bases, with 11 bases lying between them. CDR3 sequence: CASSLAASATYEQYF. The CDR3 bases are TGTGCCAGCAGCTTAGCGGCTAGCGCGACCTACGAGCAGTACTTC.

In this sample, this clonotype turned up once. The DNA for the CDR3 is TGTGCCAGCAGCCTGGGCAGCGGGTTCAGTCAGCCCCAGCATTTT. Translating gives CASSLGSGFSQPQHF. The chain combines TRBV7-2 with TRBJ1-5; D remains ambiguous. This CDR3 is 15 amino acids long. Per germline, CDR1 SGHTA and CDR2 FQGNSA. Trimming stripped 5 bases from V and 6 bases from J, with 17 bases between.

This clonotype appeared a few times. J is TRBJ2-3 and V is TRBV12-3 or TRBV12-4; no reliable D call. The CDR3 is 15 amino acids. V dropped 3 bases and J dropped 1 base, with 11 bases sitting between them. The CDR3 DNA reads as TGTGCCAGCAGTTTGCCAGGTTCAGGCACAGATACGCAGTATTTT. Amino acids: CASSLPGSGTDTQYF.

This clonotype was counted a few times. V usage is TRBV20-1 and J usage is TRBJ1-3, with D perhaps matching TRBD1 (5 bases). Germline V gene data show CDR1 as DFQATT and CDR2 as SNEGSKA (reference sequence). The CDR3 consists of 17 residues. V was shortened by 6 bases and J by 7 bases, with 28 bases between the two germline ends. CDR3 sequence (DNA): TGCAGTGCCTCACCTCTCATGACAGTTCCGTGGGGGAACACCATATATTTT. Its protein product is CSASPLMTVPWGNTIYF.

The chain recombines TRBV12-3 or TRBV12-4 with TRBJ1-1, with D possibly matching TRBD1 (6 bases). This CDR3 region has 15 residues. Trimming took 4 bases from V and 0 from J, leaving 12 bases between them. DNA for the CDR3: TGTGCCAGCAGTTCTCGACAGGAAATGAACACTGAAGCTTTCTTT. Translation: CASSSRQEMNTEAFF.

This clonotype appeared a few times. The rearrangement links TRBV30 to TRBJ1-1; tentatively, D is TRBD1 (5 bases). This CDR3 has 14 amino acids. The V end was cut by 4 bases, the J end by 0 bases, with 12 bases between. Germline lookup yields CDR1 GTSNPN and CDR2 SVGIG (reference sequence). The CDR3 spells CAWTRGRVNTEAFF. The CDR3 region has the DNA TGTGCCTGGACTCGGGGCAGGGTGAACACTGAAGCTTTCTTT.

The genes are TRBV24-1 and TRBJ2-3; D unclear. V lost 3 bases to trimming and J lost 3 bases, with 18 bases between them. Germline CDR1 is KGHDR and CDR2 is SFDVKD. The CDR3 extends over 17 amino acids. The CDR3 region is CATSDPTGQQGTDTQYF. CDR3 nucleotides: TGTGCCACCAGTGATCCTACCGGGCAACAAGGAACAGATACGCAGTATTTT.

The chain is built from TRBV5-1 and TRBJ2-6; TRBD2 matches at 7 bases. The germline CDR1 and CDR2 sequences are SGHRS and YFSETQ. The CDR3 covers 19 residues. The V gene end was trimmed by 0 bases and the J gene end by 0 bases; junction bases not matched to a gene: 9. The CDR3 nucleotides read TGCGCCAGCAGCTTGGGTAGCGGCGGGAGCCTCTCTGGGGCCAACGTCCTGACTTTC. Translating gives CASSLGSGGSLSGANVLTF.